A selection of T cell receptor beta chains follows, all from one sample in a study of T cell responses to AZD1222 COVID-19 vaccine. The table came from immunoSEQ multiplex PCR; TCRdb's copy has only in-frame clones and leaves some out. This sample has about 92,000 clones, with approximately 87% found just once. The sequences come from peripheral blood, collected on day 0 of AZD1222 vaccination. The source is an adult in good health. The CDR3 runs from the conserved cysteine through the conserved F or W. Fields, in order: D gene, clone size, V gene, J gene, CDR3 protein, CDR3 DNA. A D gene is named only where the DNA matches it firmly. Rows give clone size only sometimes, using once, few, many, or a class for an expanded clone.

d_gene: TRBD1; abundance: NA; v_gene: TRBV9; j_gene: TRBJ2-1; CDR3aa: CASSDRQGYNEQFF; CDR3nt: TGTGCCAGCAGCGACCGACAGGGTTACAATGAGCAGTTCTTC
d_gene: NA; abundance: NA; v_gene: TRBV7-2; j_gene: TRBJ2-7; CDR3aa: CASSSDPSYEQYF; CDR3nt: TGTGCCAGCAGCTCCGACCCCTCCTACGAGCAGTACTTC
d_gene: TRBD1; abundance: once; v_gene: TRBV7-2; j_gene: TRBJ1-1; CDR3aa: CASSYRTGPNTEAFF; CDR3nt: TGTGCCAGCAGCTATAGGACAGGCCCGAACACTGAAGCTTTCTTT
d_gene: NA; abundance: NA; v_gene: TRBV4-3; j_gene: TRBJ1-3; CDR3aa: CASSQSSGNTIYF; CDR3nt: TGCGCCAGCAGCCAGAGCTCTGGAAACACCATATATTTT
d_gene: NA; abundance: NA; v_gene: TRBV28; j_gene: TRBJ1-1; CDR3aa: CASATVLNTEAFF; CDR3nt: TGTGCCAGCGCGACAGTCCTGAACACTGAAGCTTTCTTT
d_gene: TRBD1; abundance: NA; v_gene: TRBV6-5; j_gene: TRBJ1-6; CDR3aa: CASSYSGQPYNSPLHF; CDR3nt: TGTGCCAGCAGTTACTCGGGACAGCCTTATAATTCACCCCTCCACTTT
d_gene: NA; abundance: once; v_gene: TRBV24-1; j_gene: TRBJ2-3; CDR3aa: CATSDTRASERQYF; CDR3nt: TGTGCCACCAGTGATACCCGGGCCTCCGAGAGGCAGTATTTT
d_gene: NA; abundance: NA; v_gene: TRBV7-3; j_gene: TRBJ2-3; CDR3aa: CASSPERPGTDTQYF; CDR3nt: TGTGCCAGCAGCCCGGAGCGACCAGGCACAGATACGCAGTATTTT
d_gene: TRBD1; abundance: NA; v_gene: TRBV11-1; j_gene: TRBJ2-3; CDR3aa: CASSSGTATDTQYF; CDR3nt: TGTGCCAGCAGCAGTGGGACAGCCACAGATACGCAGTATTTT
d_gene: NA; abundance: NA; v_gene: TRBV10-3; j_gene: TRBJ2-5; CDR3aa: CAISDRAETQYF; CDR3nt: TGTGCCATCAGTGACAGGGCGGAGACCCAGTACTTC
d_gene: NA; abundance: NA; v_gene: TRBV19; j_gene: TRBJ1-4; CDR3aa: CASSREAIDEKLFF; CDR3nt: TGTGCCAGTAGTAGAGAGGCTATTGATGAAAAACTGTTTTTT
d_gene: TRBD2; abundance: NA; v_gene: TRBV3-1/TRBV3-2; j_gene: TRBJ2-7; CDR3aa: CASSQNLAGASYEQYF; CDR3nt: TGTGCCAGCAGCCAAAATCTAGCGGGAGCTTCCTACGAGCAGTACTTC
d_gene: NA; abundance: once; v_gene: TRBV28; j_gene: TRBJ1-2; CDR3aa: CASSSGPYGYTF; CDR3nt: TGTGCCAGCAGTTCAGGGCCCTATGGCTACACCTTC
d_gene: NA; abundance: NA; v_gene: TRBV19; j_gene: TRBJ1-1; CDR3aa: CASHPLPSGLKDTEAFF; CDR3nt: TGTGCCAGTCACCCCCTGCCCTCAGGGTTGAAAGACACTGAAGCTTTCTTT
d_gene: NA; abundance: once; v_gene: TRBV19; j_gene: TRBJ2-7; CDR3aa: CASSLRSGIPYEQYF; CDR3nt: TGTGCCAGTAGTCTCCGATCTGGCATCCCCTACGAGCAGTACTTC
d_gene: NA; abundance: NA; v_gene: TRBV6-4; j_gene: TRBJ1-2; CDR3aa: CASRRVCGYTF; CDR3nt: TGTGCCAGCCGGCGGGTGTGTGGCTACACCTTC
d_gene: TRBD1; abundance: once; v_gene: TRBV6-6; j_gene: TRBJ1-2; CDR3aa: CASSYGQGANYGYTF; CDR3nt: TGTGCCAGCAGTTACGGACAGGGGGCTAACTATGGCTACACCTTC
d_gene: NA; abundance: NA; v_gene: TRBV11-3; j_gene: TRBJ1-1; CDR3aa: CARTSWGRVCSRDMNTEAFF; CDR3nt: TGTGCCAGAACCTCGTGGGGGAGGGTTTGCTCGAGAGATATGAACACTGAAGCTTTCTTT
d_gene: NA; abundance: NA; v_gene: TRBV28; j_gene: TRBJ2-7; CDR3aa: CASSSPTRGTTYEQYF; CDR3nt: TGTGCCAGCAGCTCTCCTACTAGGGGGACCACCTACGAGCAGTACTTC
d_gene: NA; abundance: NA; v_gene: TRBV7-9; j_gene: TRBJ2-5; CDR3aa: CASSPGQLQETQYF; CDR3nt: TGTGCCAGCAGCCCAGGACAACTCCAAGAGACCCAGTACTTC
d_gene: TRBD1; abundance: NA; v_gene: TRBV2; j_gene: TRBJ1-6; CDR3aa: CASSERDSRDSPLHF; CDR3nt: TGTGCCAGCAGCGAGCGGGACAGTAGGGATTCACCCCTCCACTTT
d_gene: TRBD2; abundance: NA; v_gene: TRBV6-2/TRBV6-3; j_gene: TRBJ2-7; CDR3aa: CASSYRTSGGDEQYF; CDR3nt: TGTGCCAGCAGTTATAGGACTAGCGGGGGCGACGAGCAGTACTTC
d_gene: TRBD2; abundance: once; v_gene: TRBV6-2/TRBV6-3; j_gene: TRBJ2-2; CDR3aa: CASSDILAGGHDGELFF; CDR3nt: TGTGCCAGCAGTGACATTCTAGCGGGAGGGCACGACGGGGAGCTGTTTTTT
d_gene: NA; abundance: NA; v_gene: TRBV5-1; j_gene: TRBJ2-6; CDR3aa: CASSLGADGSGANVLTF; CDR3nt: TGCGCCAGCAGCTTGGGGGCAGACGGGTCTGGGGCCAACGTCCTGACTTTC
d_gene: NA; abundance: NA; v_gene: TRBV7-3; j_gene: TRBJ1-2; CDR3aa: CASSPNRDTDGYTF; CDR3nt: TGTGCCAGCAGCCCGAACAGGGATACTGACGGCTACACCTTC
d_gene: NA; abundance: NA; v_gene: TRBV2; j_gene: TRBJ1-2; CDR3aa: CASSESAAATGYTF; CDR3nt: TGTGCCAGCAGTGAATCGGCTGCGGCGACTGGCTACACCTTC
d_gene: NA; abundance: NA; v_gene: TRBV3-1/TRBV3-2; j_gene: TRBJ1-3; CDR3aa: CASSQSPPGISGNTIYF; CDR3nt: TGTGCCAGCAGCCAATCCCCGCCAGGAATCTCTGGAAACACCATATATTTT
d_gene: TRBD2; abundance: NA; v_gene: TRBV24-1; j_gene: TRBJ2-5; CDR3aa: CATSDSPGQGGLATQYF; CDR3nt: TGTGCCACCAGTGATTCGCCGGGACAAGGGGGACTAGCGACCCAGTACTTC
d_gene: NA; abundance: NA; v_gene: TRBV7-2; j_gene: TRBJ1-2; CDR3aa: CASSLDQAVYGYTF; CDR3nt: TGTGCCAGCAGCTTAGACCAGGCCGTCTATGGCTACACCTTC
d_gene: NA; abundance: NA; v_gene: TRBV5-1; j_gene: TRBJ1-5; CDR3aa: CASSLDNPGNQPQHF; CDR3nt: TGCGCCAGCAGCTTGGATAACCCCGGCAATCAGCCCCAGCATTTT
d_gene: NA; abundance: NA; v_gene: TRBV6-1; j_gene: TRBJ1-5; CDR3aa: CASSEPRGGQPQHF; CDR3nt: TGTGCCAGCAGTGAACCCCGGGGCGGGCAGCCCCAGCATTTT
d_gene: TRBD1; abundance: NA; v_gene: TRBV5-3; j_gene: TRBJ2-7; CDR3aa: CARSWDRLYEQYF; CDR3nt: TGTGCCAGAAGCTGGGACAGACTCTACGAGCAGTACTTC
d_gene: NA; abundance: once; v_gene: TRBV12-3/TRBV12-4; j_gene: TRBJ1-1; CDR3aa: CASSQHGRTEAFF; CDR3nt: TGTGCCAGCAGTCAACACGGACGCACTGAAGCTTTCTTT
d_gene: NA; abundance: NA; v_gene: TRBV27; j_gene: TRBJ2-6; CDR3aa: CASSLSMRGSGANVLTF; CDR3nt: TGTGCCAGCAGTTTATCGATGAGAGGGTCTGGGGCCAACGTCCTGACTTTC
d_gene: NA; abundance: NA; v_gene: TRBV6-5; j_gene: TRBJ2-7; CDR3aa: CASSYSHTRAGEQYF; CDR3nt: TGTGCCAGCAGTTACTCCCACACTAGGGCAGGCGAGCAGTACTTC
d_gene: NA; abundance: few; v_gene: TRBV19; j_gene: TRBJ1-3; CDR3aa: CASSIGGGSGNTIYF; CDR3nt: TGTGCCAGTAGTATAGGAGGAGGCTCTGGAAACACCATATATTTT
d_gene: NA; abundance: NA; v_gene: TRBV5-1; j_gene: TRBJ1-1; CDR3aa: CASSLTGGTEAFF; CDR3nt: TGCGCCAGCAGCTTAACGGGGGGCACTGAAGCTTTCTTT
d_gene: TRBD1; abundance: NA; v_gene: TRBV24-1; j_gene: TRBJ2-2; CDR3aa: CATSDFRQGDTGELFF; CDR3nt: TGTGCCACCAGTGATTTCAGACAGGGAGACACCGGGGAGCTGTTTTTT
d_gene: TRBD1; abundance: NA; v_gene: TRBV20-1; j_gene: TRBJ2-1; CDR3aa: CSASQTAGQGLFF; CDR3nt: TGCAGTGCTAGTCAAACGGCAGGACAGGGTCTGTTCTTC
d_gene: TRBD1; abundance: NA; v_gene: TRBV7-2; j_gene: TRBJ2-2; CDR3aa: CASSVGQGATGELFF; CDR3nt: TGTGCCAGCAGCGTAGGACAGGGGGCGACCGGGGAGCTGTTTTTT
d_gene: NA; abundance: NA; v_gene: TRBV28; j_gene: TRBJ2-1; CDR3aa: CASSLTGAGNEQFF; CDR3nt: TGTGCCAGCAGTTTAACGGGGGCGGGGAATGAGCAGTTCTTC
d_gene: NA; abundance: NA; v_gene: TRBV7-8; j_gene: TRBJ1-6; CDR3aa: CASSLQGVTYNSPLHF; CDR3nt: TGTGCCAGCAGCTTACAGGGAGTTACGTATAATTCACCCCTCCACTTT
d_gene: TRBD1; abundance: NA; v_gene: TRBV7-8; j_gene: TRBJ2-7; CDR3aa: CASSPTDRDHEQYF; CDR3nt: TGTGCCAGCAGCCCCACGGACAGGGACCACGAGCAGTACTTC